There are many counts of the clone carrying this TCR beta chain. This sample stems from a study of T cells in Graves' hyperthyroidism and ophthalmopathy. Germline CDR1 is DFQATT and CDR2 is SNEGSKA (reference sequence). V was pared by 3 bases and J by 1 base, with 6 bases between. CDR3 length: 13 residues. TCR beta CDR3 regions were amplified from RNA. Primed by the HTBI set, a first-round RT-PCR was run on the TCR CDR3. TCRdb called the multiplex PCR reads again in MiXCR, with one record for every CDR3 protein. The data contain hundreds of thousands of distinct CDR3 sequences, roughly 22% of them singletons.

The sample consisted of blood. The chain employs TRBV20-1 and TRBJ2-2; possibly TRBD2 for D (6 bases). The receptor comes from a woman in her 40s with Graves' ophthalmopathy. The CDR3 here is CSASGRNTGELFF. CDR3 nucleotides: TGCAGTGCTAGCGGGAGGAACACCGGGGAGCTGTTTTTT.